Each of the 8 T cell receptor beta chains below was sequenced from the same sample in a study of tumor-infiltrating lymphocytes in oesophageal squamous cell carcinoma (dated by TCRdb to the mid-2010s). Library prep was done by PCR. Sequencer: Illumina HiSeq 2000. TCRdb reprocessed the public reads (quality trimming at Q25 with fastp, clone calling with MiXCR) and kept in-frame beta chains. Each entry merges the rows of one CDR3 protein and shows their most common DNA and genes. The sample table shows approximately 18,000 distinct CDR3 sequences, and roughly two fifths are seen once. Roughly a sixth of the sample belongs to the ten largest clones. Sequencing used normal esophageal tissue next to the tumor. These receptors originate from a female donor with esophageal squamous cell carcinoma.

The rearrangement joins TRBV7-2 to TRBJ2-4; D may correspond to TRBD1 or TRBD2 (5 bases each). The J call is in doubt because the DNA end fits TRBJ2-1 better. The CDR3 is made up of 16 amino acids. In germline, CDR1 is SGHTA, CDR2 FQGNSA. Written as DNA, the CDR3 is TGTGCCAGCAGCTTAGGGCCACGGGGCACTGGAGATGAGCAGTTCTTC. Amino acid sequence: CASSLGPRGTGDEQFF.

V usage is TRBV7-2 and J usage is TRBJ2-2, with 10 bases fitting TRBD2. From germline, CDR1 is SGHTA and CDR2 FQGNSA. The CDR3 contains 15 residues. V shed 5 bases, J shed 4 bases, and the junction held 4 bases outside the gene matches. CDR3 nucleotides: TGTGCCAGCAGCGGCAGACTAGCGGGCACCGGGGAGCTGTTTTTT. Protein sequence: CASSGRLAGTGELFF.

There are many counts of this clonotype. A much larger clone lies a single base off, so this may be a read error. The chain uses TRBV10-1 and TRBJ2-1; maybe TRBD1 (6 bases). The better agreement between TRBJ2-7 and the DNA end casts doubt on the J call. Germline-derived CDR1 and CDR2 are WNHNN and SYGVQD (reference sequence). There are 13 residues in the CDR3. In DNA, the CDR3 is TGCGCCAGCAGTGCGTTCAGGGGCAATGAGCAGTACTTC. Protein product: CASSAFRGNEQYF.

This sequence joins TRBV25-1 and TRBJ2-5; maybe TRBD1 (6 bases). CDR3 length equals 14 residues. Germline V lookup: CDR1 MGHDK, CDR2 SYGVNS. V dropped 4 bases and J dropped 6 bases, with 15 bases sitting between them. The CDR3 bases are TGTGCCAGCAGTGTGGGACAAGTTATACAGACCCAGTACTTC. This translates into CASSVGQVIQTQYF.

This clonotype has a handful of counts. The genes are TRBV7-2 and TRBJ2-5; TRBD1 matches at 9 bases. The assigned J gene may be wrong: the sequence end matches TRBJ2-1 better. CDR1 SGHTA and CDR2 FQGNSA come from the germline V gene. The CDR3 totals 15 residues. The CDR3 bases are TGTGCCAGCATGCCAGGGACAGGGCGCCACAATGAGCAGTTCTTC. Amino acids: CASMPGTGRHNEQFF.

The chain couples TRBV4-1 to TRBJ2-5; 7 bases map to TRBD1. TRBJ2-7 explains the end of the DNA better; the J call may be wrong. Germline CDR1 is MGHRA and CDR2 is YSYEKL. This CDR3 has 15 residues. The CDR3 is CASSQDLQGYSEQYF. The DNA of the CDR3 is TGCGCCAGCAGCCAAGATCTACAGGGGTACTCCGAGCAGTACTTC.

In its sample, this clonotype ranks as large (0.1 to 1%). This chain links TRBV7-8 with TRBJ1-5; D is undetermined. Germline V CDR1 and CDR2: SGHVS, FQNEAQ. This CDR3 spans 13 amino acids. The ends were cut back, 0 bases at V and 5 bases at J, with 5 bases in the middle. The CDR3, as DNA: TGTGCCAGCAGCTTAGCCCCTTATCAGCCCCAGCATTTT. This translates into CASSLAPYQPQHF.

This sequence joins TRBV7-3 and TRBJ2-5, with 10 nucleotides matching TRBD2. The J call is uncertain, as TRBJ2-1 better fits the DNA end. Germline lookup yields CDR1 SGHTA and CDR2 FQGTGA. This CDR3 spans 18 amino acids. The CDR3 loop reads CASSQKAAGGPISNEQFF. CDR3 DNA sequence: TGTGCCAGCAGCCAAAAGGCAGCGGGGGGGCCTATCTCCAATGAGCAGTTCTTC.